This TCR beta chain was found in a study of T cell repertoires in cytomegalovirus infection. Background on the study: The public TCR beta signatures pointed to both CMV infection and matching HLA type. Broader study findings: Carriage of CMV together with the relevant HLA was identifiable through cumulative public TCR beta family frequency. HLA-C-restricted CMV clonotypes gave the most frequent clonotype in two of eight donors.

One entry per CDR3 protein results from TCRdb running MiXCR on the reads. This sample carries around 450,000 distinct CDR3 sequences, roughly 30% of them seen once, and the ten largest clones take roughly 13%. The CDR3 runs 13 residues. The V gene's germline CDR1 is SGHVS and CDR2 FNYEAQ. This clonotype occurred a few times. Its antigen is unidentified. One end of the junction is discordant with germline, which a read error may explain. The TCR sequence derives from a human donor in good health (CMV status not recorded). Some clones in this sample may be carry-over from other donors' samples. Sequencing was carried out using PBMCs. The genes are TRBV7-6 and TRBJ2-7; D is ambiguous. This chain's CDR3 is CASSLVSGREQYF. The DNA for the CDR3 is TGTGCTAGCAGCTTAGTATCTGGACGCGAGCAGTACTTC.